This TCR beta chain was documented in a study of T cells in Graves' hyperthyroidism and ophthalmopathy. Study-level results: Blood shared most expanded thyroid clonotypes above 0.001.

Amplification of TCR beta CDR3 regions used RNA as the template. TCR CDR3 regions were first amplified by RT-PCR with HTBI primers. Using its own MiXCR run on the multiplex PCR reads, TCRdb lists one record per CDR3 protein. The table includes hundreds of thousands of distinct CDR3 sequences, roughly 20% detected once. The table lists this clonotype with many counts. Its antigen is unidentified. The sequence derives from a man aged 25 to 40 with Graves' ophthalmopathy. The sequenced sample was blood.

Written as DNA, the CDR3 is TGTGCCAGCAGTTACGGACTAGAACGGTCCTACGAGCAGTACTTC. Protein: CASSYGLERSYEQYF. V is TRBV28 and J is TRBJ2-7; TRBD2 aligns across 7 bases. CDR3 length: 15 amino acids. With 4 bases clipped from V and 1 base from J, the junction kept 7 bases outside the gene matches. CDR1 is MDHEN and CDR2 is SYDVKM in the germline V gene.